The T cell receptor (beta chain) described here comes from a study of Tregs in tolerant kidney transplant recipients. Findings of the study overall: Expanding Tregs on activated donor B cells appeared to best identify donor-specific TCRbeta clones. Few patients were studied, so findings need validation in larger groups. Biological reproducibility was not directly addressed in this study.

The V gene's germline CDR1 is SEHNR and CDR2 FQNEAQ (reference sequence). Trimming took 5 bases from V and 2 from J, leaving 16 bases between them. The CDR3 is 17 amino acids. TCRdb keeps only in-frame clones here, not all; method: immunoSEQ multiplex PCR. The repertoire holds some 240,000 clones, around 82% seen once, with around 0.6% in the top ten. Details on this clone: Antigen unknown.

Unstimulated regulatory T cells (CD4+CD25+CD127-), CD4+CD25- non-regulatory cells, CD4 and CD8 cells were FACS-sorted from thawed PBMCs. This chain links TRBV7-9 with TRBJ2-6; D may be TRBD1 or TRBD2 (5 bases each). This sequence originates from a human donor in good health. Input material: CD4+ T cells from blood. CDR3 coding DNA: TGTGCCAGCAGCCCCAGAGCTCTGGGGGCTGGGGCCAACGTCCTGACTTTC. Translation: CASSPRALGAGANVLTF. Full variable domain (remainder filled in from reference TRBV7-9 and TRBJ2-6): DTGVSQNPRHKITKRGQNVTFRCDPISEHNRLYWYRQTLGQGPEFLTYFQNEAQLEKSRLLSDRFSAERPKGSFSTLEIQRTEQGDSAMYLCASSPRALGAGANVLTFGAGSRLTVL.